These 2 T cell receptor beta chains originate from one sample sequenced in a study of technical replicates of blood from a few donors. This table comes from immunoSEQ multiplex PCR, and its TCRdb copy is limited to in-frame clones, with some not included. The sample yields approximately 79,000 clones, about 96% seen once. The sample was T cells isolated from PBMCs. The receptors originated from a human donor in good health.

The chain has TRBV2 and TRBJ1-1, with TRBD1 matching over 8 bases. CDR3 length: 14 amino acids. Per germline, CDR1 SNHLY and CDR2 FYNNEI. J gave up 2 bases and V 4 bases, and 3 bases lay outside the gene matches. The CDR3 nucleotides read TGTGCCAGCAGTGTGACAGGGGCTAACACTGAAGCTTTCTTT. It specifies CASSVTGANTEAFF.

The V gene is TRBV11-2, the J gene TRBJ1-4; tentative D call: TRBD1 (6 bases). Germline CDR1 SGHAT, CDR2 FQNNGV. Trimming took off 1 base at V and 7 bases at J, with 25 bases between the two ends. This CDR3 comprises 19 residues. The CDR3 coding sequence is TGTGCCAGCAGCTTAGGTCTGGCGGGGGCCTTGCGCTTCGGTGAAAAACTGTTTTTT. Residues: CASSLGLAGALRFGEKLFF.